These T cell receptor beta chains were read from a single sample in a study of blood T cell repertoires in COVID-19. Profiling relied on immunoSEQ multiplex PCR, and the TCRdb table lists in-frame clones only, not all of them. The sample records 25,000 to 30,000 clones, 89% being singletons. Sequences were obtained from peripheral blood. Receptors were obtained from a human donor with acute or convalescent COVID-19. The donor label of this sample is uncertain. The CDR3 runs from the conserved cysteine through the conserved F or W. The order of the fields is CDR3 length, D gene, J gene, clone size, V gene, CDR3 protein, CDR3 DNA. The D gene is left open where the match is weak. For some rows the clone size is stated as once, few or many, or as a class when expanded; others skip it.

>15|NA|TRBJ2-7|NA|TRBV19
CASSPWAEPTVEQYF
TGTGCCAGTAGCCCATGGGCAGAACCCACGGTGGAGCAGTACTTC
>17|TRBD2|TRBJ2-7|NA|TRBV3-1/TRBV3-2
CASSQFGLAGVAYEQYF
TGTGCCAGCAGCCAATTCGGACTAGCGGGAGTAGCCTACGAGCAGTACTTC
>12|NA|TRBJ2-5|NA|TRBV7-6
CASTPRQETQYF
TGTGCCAGCACCCCCAGGCAAGAGACCCAGTACTTC
>15|NA|TRBJ1-1|once|TRBV28
CASRIAGGLNTEAFF
TGTGCCAGCAGGATAGCAGGCGGGTTGAACACTGAAGCTTTCTTT
>15|NA|TRBJ1-1|NA|TRBV6-6
CASSYKKTGFTEAFF
TGTGCCAGCAGTTACAAAAAAACAGGGTTCACTGAAGCTTTCTTT
>13|NA|TRBJ2-3|NA|TRBV10-2
CASTPVRKDTQYF
TGCGCCAGCACTCCGGTTCGCAAGGATACGCAGTATTTT
>13|TRBD1|TRBJ1-2|once|TRBV12-3/TRBV12-4
CASSPTGAIGYTF
TGTGCCAGCAGCCCGACAGGGGCGATTGGCTACACCTTC
>16|NA|TRBJ2-3|NA|TRBV14
CASSQARTLSTDTQYF
TGTGCCAGCAGCCAAGCCCGGACACTTAGCACAGATACGCAGTATTTT
>12|NA|TRBJ1-2|NA|TRBV12-3/TRBV12-4
CASSPQAGGYTF
TGTGCCAGCAGTCCACAGGCTGGAGGCTACACCTTC
>15|TRBD1|TRBJ2-1|once|TRBV3-1/TRBV3-2
CASSPRQGDYNEQFF
TGTGCCAGCAGCCCCCGACAGGGGGACTACAATGAGCAGTTCTTC
>13|NA|TRBJ2-5|NA|TRBV7-2
CASSLSSLETQYF
TGTGCCAGCAGCCTCTCGTCTTTGGAGACCCAGTACTTC
>18|NA|TRBJ1-2|once|TRBV6-2/TRBV6-3
CASSYDAGTNPPNYGYTF
TGTGCCAGCAGTTACGACGCCGGGACAAATCCTCCTAACTATGGCTACACCTTC
>14|NA|TRBJ2-3|NA|TRBV2
CASRYLSSTDTQYF
TGTGCCAGCAGGTATCTATCTAGCACAGATACGCAGTATTTT
>17|NA|TRBJ1-3|NA|TRBV28
CASTPSGGANSGNTIYF
TGTGCCAGCACCCCCTCTGGGGGCGCAAACTCTGGAAACACCATATATTTT
>13|NA|TRBJ1-1|NA|TRBV2
CASSEAPGTEAFF
TGTGCCAGCAGTGAAGCGCCGGGCACTGAAGCTTTCTTT
>12|TRBD1|TRBJ1-2|NA|TRBV29-1
CSGGQGTSGYTF
TGCAGCGGAGGACAGGGGACATCCGGCTACACCTTC
>15|NA|TRBJ2-6|NA|TRBV5-1
CASSLAVSGANVLTF
TGCGCCAGCAGCTTGGCCGTCTCTGGGGCCAACGTCCTGACTTTC
>14|TRBD1|TRBJ2-7|NA|TRBV5-8
CASSSDRGRGEQYF
TGTGCCAGCAGCTCGGACAGGGGGAGGGGCGAGCAGTACTTC
>14|TRBD1|TRBJ1-1|NA|TRBV11-2
CASRLTGEYTEAFF
TGTGCCAGCAGGTTGACAGGGGAATACACTGAAGCTTTCTTT
>14|NA|TRBJ2-1|NA|TRBV3-1/TRBV3-2
CASSPLTRAHEQFF
TGTGCCAGCAGTCCTTTGACTAGGGCCCATGAGCAGTTCTTC
>15|NA|TRBJ1-5|NA|TRBV30
CAWSETAGTVQPQHF
TGTGCCTGGAGCGAAACGGCGGGAACGGTTCAGCCCCAGCATTTT
>13|NA|TRBJ2-1|NA|TRBV15
CATSRGGRKEQFF
TGTGCCACCAGCAGAGGAGGGCGCAAGGAGCAGTTCTTC
>21|NA|TRBJ2-5|NA|TRBV21-1
CASSKVAGPVSPRSGQETQYF
TGTGCCAGCAGCAAAGTAGCGGGGCCGGTTTCACCTAGATCCGGCCAAGAGACCCAGTACTTC
>23|NA|TRBJ2-1|NA|TRBV21-1
CASSPTGQGASGRIPYSYNEQFF
TGTGCCAGCAGCCCTACCGGACAGGGGGCTAGCGGGAGAATCCCCTACTCCTACAATGAGCAGTTCTTC
>10|NA|TRBJ1-1|few|TRBV29-1
CSVAHLEAFF
TGCAGCGTGGCTCACCTGGAAGCTTTCTTT
>14|NA|TRBJ2-5|NA|TRBV2
CASSPGTVQETQYF
TGTGCCAGCAGCCCCGGGACTGTCCAAGAGACCCAGTACTTC
>17|TRBD2|TRBJ2-3|NA|TRBV4-1
CASSQVGTSGVLDTQYF
TGCGCCAGCAGCCAAGTAGGGACTAGCGGGGTTCTGGATACGCAGTATTTT
>15|TRBD1|TRBJ1-2|NA|TRBV4-1
CASSQASTGQYGYTF
TGCGCCAGCAGCCAAGCCTCGACAGGGCAGTATGGCTACACCTTC
>11|NA|TRBJ1-2|few|TRBV20-1
CSAPRDYGYTF
TGCAGTGCTCCCCGGGACTATGGCTACACCTTC
>14|NA|TRBJ2-1|NA|TRBV6-6
CASSQAGGYNEQFF
TGTGCCAGCAGCCAAGCAGGGGGGTACAATGAGCAGTTCTTC
>14|NA|TRBJ1-5|NA|TRBV28
CASSRDFSNQPQHF
TGTGCCAGCAGTCGAGACTTTAGCAATCAGCCCCAGCATTTT
>13|NA|TRBJ2-5|NA|TRBV14
CASSQTGTWTQYF
TGTGCCAGCAGCCAAACGGGTACCTGGACCCAGTACTTC
>16|TRBD1|TRBJ2-5|NA|TRBV7-9
CASSTGTGGRMETQYF
TGTGCCAGCAGCACCGGGACAGGGGGTCGGATGGAGACCCAGTACTTC
>14|TRBD1|TRBJ1-5|few|TRBV10-3
CAASTGDSNQPQHF
TGTGCCGCATCGACAGGGGATAGCAATCAGCCCCAGCATTTT
>14|NA|TRBJ1-1|NA|TRBV25-1
CASSERERGTEAFF
TGTGCCAGCAGTGAGCGGGAAAGGGGCACTGAAGCTTTCTTT
>14|NA|TRBJ2-1|NA|TRBV11-3
CASSPGGAVDEQFF
TGTGCCAGCAGCCCCGGAGGGGCGGTAGATGAGCAGTTCTTC
>15|NA|TRBJ1-6|NA|TRBV7-8
CASNMGLRGYSPLHF
TGTGCCAGCAATATGGGACTAAGGGGTTATTCACCCCTCCACTTT
>14|NA|TRBJ1-1|NA|TRBV19
CASSTQARHTEAFF
TGTGCCAGTAGTACCCAGGCCCGCCACACTGAAGCTTTCTTT
>13|TRBD1|TRBJ2-1|NA|TRBV27
CASSLDRGSEQFF
TGTGCCAGCAGTTTAGACAGGGGAAGTGAGCAGTTCTTC
>17|NA|TRBJ1-3|NA|TRBV10-2
CASTTPTVQRSGNTIYF
TGCGCCAGCACCACCCCGACAGTCCAAAGGTCTGGAAACACCATATATTTT
>17|TRBD2|TRBJ2-1|once|TRBV6-1
CASSEESFLLAGVEQFF
TGTGCCAGCAGTGAAGAGAGTTTTCTACTAGCGGGAGTTGAGCAGTTCTTC
>15|TRBD1|TRBJ2-2|NA|TRBV9
CASSSGTANTGELFF
TGTGCCAGCAGCTCCGGGACAGCGAACACCGGGGAGCTGTTTTTT
>14|NA|TRBJ2-7|NA|TRBV4-3
CASSQDSMIYEQYF
TGCGCCAGCAGCCAAGATTCTATGATCTACGAGCAGTACTTC
>17|TRBD2|TRBJ2-3|once|TRBV5-4
CASSSGRLAVGTDTQYF
TGTGCCAGCAGCTCAGGACGACTAGCAGTGGGGACAGATACGCAGTATTTT
>14|TRBD1|TRBJ1-1|NA|TRBV5-4
CASSSGQKYTEAFF
TGTGCCAGCAGCTCGGGACAGAAATACACTGAAGCTTTCTTT
>15|NA|TRBJ1-3|once|TRBV7-9
CASSSTGLSGNTIYF
TGTGCCAGCAGCTCCACAGGTCTCTCTGGAAACACCATATATTTT
>13|NA|TRBJ2-5|NA|TRBV10-1
CASSVNFQETQYF
TGCGCCAGCAGTGTGAACTTTCAAGAGACCCAGTACTTC
>18|TRBD1|TRBJ1-1|NA|TRBV4-3
CASSQGIGPGTGNTEAFF
TGCGCCAGCAGCCAAGGGATCGGTCCCGGGACAGGGAACACTGAAGCTTTCTTT
>15|NA|TRBJ2-3|NA|TRBV21-1
CASSKAGGGPDTQYF
TGTGCCAGCAGCAAAGCAGGGGGTGGGCCGGATACGCAGTATTTT
>15|TRBD1|TRBJ1-6|NA|TRBV19
CASSQGAQPNSPLHF
TGTGCCAGTAGCCAGGGGGCCCAACCGAATTCACCCCTCCACTTT
>20|TRBD2|TRBJ2-6|NA|TRBV30
CAWSRPAGLAGVPGANVLTF
TGTGCCTGGAGTCGGCCGGCGGGACTAGCGGGAGTTCCTGGGGCCAACGTCCTGACTTTC